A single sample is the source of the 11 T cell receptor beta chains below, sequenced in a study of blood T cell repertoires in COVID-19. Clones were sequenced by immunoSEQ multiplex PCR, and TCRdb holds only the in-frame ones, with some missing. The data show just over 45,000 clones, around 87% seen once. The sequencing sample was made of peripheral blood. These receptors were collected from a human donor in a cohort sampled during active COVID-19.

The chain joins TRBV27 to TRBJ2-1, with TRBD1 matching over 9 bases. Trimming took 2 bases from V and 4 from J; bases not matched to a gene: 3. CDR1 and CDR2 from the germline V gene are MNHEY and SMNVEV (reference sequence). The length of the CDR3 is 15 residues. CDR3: CASSLEGQGYNEQFF. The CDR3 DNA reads TGTGCCAGCAGTTTAGAGGGACAGGGTTACAATGAGCAGTTCTTC.

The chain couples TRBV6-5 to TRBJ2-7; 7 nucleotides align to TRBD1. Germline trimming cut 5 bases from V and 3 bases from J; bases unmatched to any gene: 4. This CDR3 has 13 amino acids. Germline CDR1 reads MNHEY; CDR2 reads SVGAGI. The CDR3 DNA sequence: TGTGCCAGCAGTCGACAGGGTTACTACGAGCAGTACTTC. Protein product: CASSRQGYYEQYF.

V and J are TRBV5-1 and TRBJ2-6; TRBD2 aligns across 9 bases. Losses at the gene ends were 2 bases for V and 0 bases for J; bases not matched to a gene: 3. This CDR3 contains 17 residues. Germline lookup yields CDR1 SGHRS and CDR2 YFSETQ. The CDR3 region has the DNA TGCGCCAGCAGCTTCGCGGGAGGGAACTCTGGGGCCAACGTCCTGACTTTC. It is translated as CASSFAGGNSGANVLTF.

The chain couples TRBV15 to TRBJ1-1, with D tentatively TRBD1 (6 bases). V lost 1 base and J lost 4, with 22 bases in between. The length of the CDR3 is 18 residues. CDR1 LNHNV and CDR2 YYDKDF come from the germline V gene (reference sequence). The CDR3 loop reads CATSRGPFYRVFGTEAFF. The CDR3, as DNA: TGTGCCACCAGCAGAGGTCCCTTTTACAGGGTCTTTGGCACTGAAGCTTTCTTT.

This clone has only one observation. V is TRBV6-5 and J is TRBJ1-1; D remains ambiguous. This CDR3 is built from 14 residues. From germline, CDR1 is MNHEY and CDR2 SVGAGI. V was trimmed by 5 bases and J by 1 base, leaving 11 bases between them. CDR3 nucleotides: TGTGCCAGCAGTCCAGAGGGCTGGAACACTGAAGCTTTCTTT. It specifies CASSPEGWNTEAFF.

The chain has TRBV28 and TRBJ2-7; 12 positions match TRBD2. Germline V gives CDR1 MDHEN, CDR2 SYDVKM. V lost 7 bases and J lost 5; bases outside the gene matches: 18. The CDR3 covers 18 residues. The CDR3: CASTHYGLAGGPIHEQYF. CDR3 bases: TGTGCCAGCACCCACTACGGGCTAGCGGGAGGGCCGATACACGAGCAGTACTTC.

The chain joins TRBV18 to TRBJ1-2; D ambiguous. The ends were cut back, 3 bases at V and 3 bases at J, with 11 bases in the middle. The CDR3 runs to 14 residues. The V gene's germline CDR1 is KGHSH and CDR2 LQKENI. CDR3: CASSPLASDYGYTF. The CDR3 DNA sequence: TGTGCCAGCTCACCCCTCGCCAGCGACTATGGCTACACCTTC.

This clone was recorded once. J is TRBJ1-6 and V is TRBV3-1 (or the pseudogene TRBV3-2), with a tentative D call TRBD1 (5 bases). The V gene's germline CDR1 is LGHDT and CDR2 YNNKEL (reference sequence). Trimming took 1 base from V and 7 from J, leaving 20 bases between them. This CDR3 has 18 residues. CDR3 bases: TGTGCCAGCAGCCAAGTAGGGGAAACAGAACAACTCAATTCACCCCTCCACTTT. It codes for CASSQVGETEQLNSPLHF.

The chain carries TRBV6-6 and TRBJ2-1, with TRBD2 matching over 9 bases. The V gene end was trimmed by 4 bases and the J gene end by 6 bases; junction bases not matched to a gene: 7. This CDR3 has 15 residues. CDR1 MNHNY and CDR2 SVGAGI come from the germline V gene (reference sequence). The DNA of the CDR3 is TGTGCCAGCAGTTTTTCGATAGCGGGAGTCAATGAGCAGTTCTTC. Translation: CASSFSIAGVNEQFF.

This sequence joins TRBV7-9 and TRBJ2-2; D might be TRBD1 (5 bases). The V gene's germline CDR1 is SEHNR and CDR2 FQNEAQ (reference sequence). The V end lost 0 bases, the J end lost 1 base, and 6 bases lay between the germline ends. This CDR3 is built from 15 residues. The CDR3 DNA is TGTGCCAGCAGCTTAGCAGGGGTGAACACCGGGGAGCTGTTTTTT. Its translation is CASSLAGVNTGELFF.

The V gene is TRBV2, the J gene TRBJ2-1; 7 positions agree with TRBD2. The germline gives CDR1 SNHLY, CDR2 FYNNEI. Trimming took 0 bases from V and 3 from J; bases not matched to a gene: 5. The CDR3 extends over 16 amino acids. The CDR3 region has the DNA TGTGCCAGCAGTGAAGCGCCTTCGGGAGGCTACAATGAGCAGTTCTTC. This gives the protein CASSEAPSGGYNEQFF.